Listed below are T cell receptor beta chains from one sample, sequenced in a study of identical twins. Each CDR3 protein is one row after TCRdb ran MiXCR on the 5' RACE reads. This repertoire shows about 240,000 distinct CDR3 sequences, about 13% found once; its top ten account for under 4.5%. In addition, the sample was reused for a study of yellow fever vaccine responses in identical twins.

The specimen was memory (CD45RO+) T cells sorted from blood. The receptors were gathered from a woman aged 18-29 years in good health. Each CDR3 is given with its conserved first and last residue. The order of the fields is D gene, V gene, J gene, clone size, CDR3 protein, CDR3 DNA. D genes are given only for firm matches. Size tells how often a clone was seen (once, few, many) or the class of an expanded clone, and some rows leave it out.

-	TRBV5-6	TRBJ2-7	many	CASSFDQGDEQYF	TGTGCCAGCAGCTTTGACCAGGGCGATGAGCAGTACTTC
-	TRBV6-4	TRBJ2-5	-	CASSDSSQETQYF	TGTGCCAGCAGTGACTCGTCACAAGAGACCCAGTACTTC
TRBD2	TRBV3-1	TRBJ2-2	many	CASRASGNTGELFF	TGTGCCAGCAGGGCTAGCGGGAACACCGGGGAGCTGTTTTTT
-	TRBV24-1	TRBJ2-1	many	CATSPSFLNEQFF	TGTGCCACCAGTCCAAGTTTTCTCAATGAGCAGTTCTTC
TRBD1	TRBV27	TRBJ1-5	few	CTDRVSNQPQHF	TGTACCGACAGGGTGAGCAATCAGCCCCAGCATTTT
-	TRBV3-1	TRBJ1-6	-	CASSPMGHGASTLHF	TGTGCCAGCAGCCCAATGGGACACGGGGCTTCGACCCTCCACTTT
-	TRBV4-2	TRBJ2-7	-	CASSQDGAAPSEQYF	TGTGCCAGCAGCCAAGATGGGGCAGCCCCGAGTGAGCAGTACTTC
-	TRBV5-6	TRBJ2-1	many	CASSLFPTGNEQFF	TGTGCCAGCAGCTTGTTTCCTACAGGCAATGAGCAGTTCTTC
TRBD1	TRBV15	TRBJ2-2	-	CATRENRGQLGELFF	TGTGCCACCAGAGAAAACAGGGGGCAGTTGGGGGAGCTGTTTTTT
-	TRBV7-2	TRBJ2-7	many	CASSIASGQLPSYEQYF	TGTGCCAGCAGCATAGCGTCTGGACAACTCCCCTCCTACGAGCAGTACTTC
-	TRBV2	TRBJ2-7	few	CASSGEGGYEQYF	TGTGCCAGCAGTGGTGAGGGTGGGTACGAGCAGTACTTC
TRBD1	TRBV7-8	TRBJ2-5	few	CASSSRTGGGETQYF	TGTGCCAGCAGCTCCCGGACAGGGGGCGGAGAGACCCAGTACTTC
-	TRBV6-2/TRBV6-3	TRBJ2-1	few	CASSYVNSYNEQFF	TGTGCCAGCAGTTACGTGAACAGTTACAATGAGCAGTTCTTC
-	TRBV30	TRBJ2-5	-	CAWSGTVQETQYF	TGTGCCTGGAGCGGGACGGTGCAAGAGACCCAGTACTTC
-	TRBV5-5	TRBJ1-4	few	CASSLPSRELNEKLFF	TGTGCCAGCAGCCTCCCGAGCCGAGAACTTAATGAAAAACTGTTTTTT
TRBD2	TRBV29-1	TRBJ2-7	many	CSVGSGTSAFGEQYF	TGCAGCGTTGGATCCGGGACTAGCGCTTTTGGCGAGCAGTACTTC
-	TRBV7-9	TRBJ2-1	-	CASSSRPGPSYNEQFF	TGTGCCAGCAGCTCCCGCCCAGGGCCCTCCTACAATGAGCAGTTCTTC
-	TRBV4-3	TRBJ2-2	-	CASSQSGLGTGELFF	TGCGCCAGCAGCCAATCAGGGTTAGGAACCGGGGAGCTGTTTTTT
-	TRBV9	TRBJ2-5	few	CASSVASSTRGQETQYF	TGTGCCAGCAGCGTAGCTAGTAGCACTAGGGGGCAAGAGACCCAGTACTTC
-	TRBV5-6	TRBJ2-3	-	CASSLPRRTDTQYF	TGTGCCAGCAGCTTGCCACGTCGGACAGATACGCAGTATTTT
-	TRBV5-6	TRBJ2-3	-	CASSLDPATQYF	TGTGCCAGCAGCTTGGATCCCGCTACGCAGTATTTT
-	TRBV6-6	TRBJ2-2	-	CASSSTDAGELFF	TGTGCCAGCAGTTCCACTGACGCCGGGGAGCTGTTTTTT
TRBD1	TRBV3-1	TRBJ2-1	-	CASSHLPRDRYGHEQFF	TGTGCCAGCAGCCACCTGCCCCGGGACAGGTATGGGCATGAGCAGTTCTTC
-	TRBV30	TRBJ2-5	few	CAWSAHRAQKETQYF	TGTGCCTGGAGTGCCCACCGGGCCCAAAAAGAGACCCAGTACTTC
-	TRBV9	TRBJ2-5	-	CASSVNGVQETQYF	TGTGCCAGCAGCGTAAACGGGGTTCAAGAGACCCAGTACTTC
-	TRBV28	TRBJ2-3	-	CASSFSETRVGTDTQYF	TGTGCCAGCAGTTTTTCGGAGACTAGGGTTGGCACAGATACGCAGTATTTT
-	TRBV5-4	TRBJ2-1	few	CASNGRGVGYNEQFF	TGTGCCAGCAACGGTCGCGGAGTTGGCTACAATGAGCAGTTCTTC
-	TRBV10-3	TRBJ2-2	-	CAISGSNTGELFF	TGTGCCATCAGTGGCAGTAACACCGGGGAGCTGTTTTTT
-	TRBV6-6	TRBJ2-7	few	CASSYGRRGEQYF	TGTGCCAGCAGTTACGGCCGGCGTGGCGAGCAGTACTTC
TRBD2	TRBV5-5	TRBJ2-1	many	CASTVPASGENNEQFF	TGTGCCAGCACCGTCCCGGCTAGCGGGGAAAACAATGAGCAGTTCTTC
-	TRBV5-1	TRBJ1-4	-	CASSLQEIGANEKLFF	TGCGCCAGCAGCCTTCAAGAAATAGGGGCTAATGAAAAACTGTTTTTT
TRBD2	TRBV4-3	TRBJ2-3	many	CASSKLRGADTQYF	TGCGCCAGCAGCAAATTACGGGGGGCAGATACGCAGTATTTT
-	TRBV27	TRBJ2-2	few	CASSLFMAGELFF	TGTGCCAGCAGTTTATTTATGGCCGGGGAGCTGTTTTTT
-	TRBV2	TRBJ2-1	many	CASTEDSANEQFF	TGTGCCAGCACCGAGGATTCAGCCAATGAGCAGTTCTTC
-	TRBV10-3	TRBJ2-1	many	CATQTATHEQFF	TGTGCCACCCAGACAGCTACGCATGAGCAGTTCTTC
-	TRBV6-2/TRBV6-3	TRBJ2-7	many	CASREAYEQYF	TGTGCCAGCAGAGAAGCCTACGAGCAGTACTTC
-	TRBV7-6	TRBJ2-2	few	CASSFRVKAGELFF	TGTGCCAGCAGCTTTAGGGTGAAGGCCGGGGAGCTGTTTTTT
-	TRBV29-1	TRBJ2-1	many	CSVEGRRDRNEQFF	TGCAGCGTTGAAGGTCGAAGGGATCGCAATGAGCAGTTCTTC
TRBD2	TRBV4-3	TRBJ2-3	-	CASSLSGRGTDTQYF	TGCGCCAGCAGCCTTAGCGGGAGGGGAACAGATACGCAGTATTTT
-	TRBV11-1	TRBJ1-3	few	CASSFSVRGSGNTIYF	TGTGCCAGCAGCTTCAGCGTCCGGGGGTCTGGAAACACCATATATTTT
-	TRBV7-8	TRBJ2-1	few	CASSAQGRRGGEQFF	TGTGCCAGCAGCGCACAGGGTCGCAGGGGTGGGGAGCAGTTCTTC
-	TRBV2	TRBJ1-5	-	CASSLPVQPQHF	TGTGCCAGCAGCCTACCCGTACAGCCCCAGCATTTT
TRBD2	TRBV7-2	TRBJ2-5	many	CASSFQRGIQETQYF	TGTGCCAGCAGCTTCCAGCGGGGAATACAAGAGACCCAGTACTTC
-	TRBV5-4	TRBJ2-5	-	CASSLGGRRQKTQYF	TGTGCCAGCAGCTTGGGGGGGAGGAGGCAAAAGACCCAGTACTTC